Below, 12 T cell receptor beta chains from the same sample are listed, as sequenced in a study of cytomegalovirus exposure and HLA in healthy donors. Vbeta (60) and Jbeta (13) primers were used in the PCR. Assay used: immunoSEQ multiplex PCR; TCRdb lists only in-frame clones, some missing. This repertoire shows approximately 140,000 clones, roughly 88% found once; its top ten account for around 1.7%. Sequenced material: PBMCs. All receptors derive from a boy aged 5-17 years in good health and CMV-seronegative.

The chain carries TRBV4-1 and TRBJ2-7; TRBD2 matches at 10 bases. The CDR3 spans 16 residues. Looked up from germline, CDR1 is MGHRA and CDR2 is YSYEKL. After removal of 4 bases from V and 0 bases from J, the junction contained 6 bases not matched to a gene. This chain's CDR3 is CASSPQTSGYSYEQYF. The CDR3 DNA is TGCGCCAGCAGCCCCCAGACTAGCGGGTACTCCTACGAGCAGTACTTC.

This clone was counted once. The gene calls are TRBV7-9 and TRBJ2-2; D gene ambiguous. The CDR3 extends over 15 amino acids. The V gene's germline CDR1 is SEHNR and CDR2 FQNEAQ (reference sequence). V lost 1 base and J lost 4, with 10 bases in between. DNA of the CDR3: TGTGCCAGCAGCTTAGACGCAGGCATCACCGGGGAGCTGTTTTTT. The encoded protein is CASSLDAGITGELFF.

V usage is TRBV5-1 and J usage is TRBJ2-2; maybe TRBD1 (6 bases). From germline, CDR1 is SGHRS and CDR2 YFSETQ. The V gene lost 0 bases and the J gene lost 4 bases, with 13 bases spanning the gap. This CDR3 is built from 16 residues. The CDR3 loop is CASSLAQGLATGELFF. The DNA for the CDR3 is TGCGCCAGCAGCTTGGCCCAGGGGCTGGCCACCGGGGAGCTGTTTTTT.

The chain employs TRBV12-5 and TRBJ2-1; 7 bases are shared with TRBD1. The CDR3 length is 14 residues. J lost 9 bases, V lost 6 bases, and 11 bases had no gene match. CDR1 is LGHNT and CDR2 is FRNRAP in the germline V gene. The CDR3 coding sequence is TGTGCTAGTGGCCAGACGACAGGGTTGGGTGAGCAGTTCTTC. It translates to CASGQTTGLGEQFF.

The V gene is TRBV7-2, the J gene TRBJ2-3; 7 nucleotides line up with TRBD2. This CDR3 contains 15 residues. The germline CDR1 and CDR2 sequences are SGHTA and FQGNSA. J lost 4 bases, V lost 1 base, and 5 bases had no gene match. The CDR3 loop is CASSLDGGEADTQYF. The CDR3 DNA is TGTGCCAGCAGCTTAGATGGGGGGGAGGCAGATACGCAGTATTTT.

This chain connects TRBV29-1 to TRBJ1-3; D ambiguous. The CDR3 is 11 residues long. V lost 7 bases, J lost 8 bases, and 12 bases lay in between. Germline V lookup: CDR1 SQVTM, CDR2 ANQGSEA. In DNA form, the CDR3 reads TGCAGCGCTAAACCCGCGGACACCATATATTTT. Residues: CSAKPADTIYF.

The chain employs TRBV29-1 and TRBJ2-1; the match to TRBD2 covers 8 bases. V lost 6 bases, J lost 9 bases, and 7 bases stayed unmatched. Germline loops: CDR1 SQVTM, CDR2 ANQGSEA. CDR3 length: 12 amino acids. CDR3 sequence: CSVERLASEQFF. DNA of the CDR3: TGCAGCGTAGAAAGACTAGCGAGTGAGCAGTTCTTC.

This clone was seen only a few times. The V and J genes are TRBV18 and TRBJ1-1, with no clear D. V lost 4 bases and J lost 0, with 15 bases in between. The CDR3 spans 16 residues. Germline V lookup: CDR1 KGHSH, CDR2 LQKENI. The CDR3 here is CASSLRGVGMNTEAFF. The CDR3 DNA is TGTGCCAGCTCACTCCGGGGTGTAGGGATGAACACTGAAGCTTTCTTT.

The chain combines TRBV5-6 with TRBJ1-2; D uncertain. The germline V and J ends were trimmed by 4 bases and 0 bases, with 10 bases remaining between them. The germline gives CDR1 SGHDT, CDR2 YYEEEE. The CDR3 runs 14 residues. CDR3 sequence (DNA): TGTGCCAGCAGCCCGCGCGGAGCTAACTATGGCTACACCTTC. Translated: CASSPRGANYGYTF.

Here the CDR3 DNA reads TGTGCCAGCAGCTTATTCACTAGCGGAAACGCGGCTCGCGAGCAGTACTTC. The encoded protein is CASSLFTSGNAAREQYF. V is TRBV7-2 and J is TRBJ2-7, with 8 bases aligning to TRBD2. The CDR3 consists of 17 residues. V dropped 2 bases and J dropped 6; count of bases not matched to a gene: 15. Germline V CDR1 and CDR2: SGHTA, FQGNSA.

This clone was detected once. The V and J genes are TRBV29-1 and TRBJ2-5, with 7 bases aligning to TRBD1. Trimming removed 4 bases from V and 1 base from J; junction bases left unmatched: 0. This CDR3 spans 12 amino acids. CDR1 SQVTM and CDR2 ANQGSEA come from the germline V gene. CDR3 region: CSVGQGQETQYF. Here the CDR3 DNA reads TGCAGCGTTGGACAGGGCCAAGAGACCCAGTACTTC.

The chain has TRBV7-9 and TRBJ1-3; D not resolved. Germline V lookup: CDR1 SEHNR, CDR2 FQNEAQ (reference sequence). This CDR3 spans 16 amino acids. V was trimmed by 2 bases and J by 4 bases, leaving 15 bases between them. The CDR3 loop reads CASSLTRTVGGNTIYF. The CDR3, as DNA: TGTGCCAGCAGCTTAACACGGACTGTCGGGGGAAACACCATATATTTT.